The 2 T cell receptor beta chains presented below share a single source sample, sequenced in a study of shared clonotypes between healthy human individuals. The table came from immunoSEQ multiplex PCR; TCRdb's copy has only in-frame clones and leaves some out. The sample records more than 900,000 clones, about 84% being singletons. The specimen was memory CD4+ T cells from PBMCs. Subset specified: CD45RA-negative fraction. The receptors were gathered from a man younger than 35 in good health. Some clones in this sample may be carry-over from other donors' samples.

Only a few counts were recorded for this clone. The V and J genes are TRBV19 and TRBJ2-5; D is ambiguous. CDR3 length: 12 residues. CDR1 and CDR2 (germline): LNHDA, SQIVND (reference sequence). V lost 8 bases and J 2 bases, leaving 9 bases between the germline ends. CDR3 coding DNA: TGTGCCAGTGGGTCCCCACAAGAGACCCAGTACTTC. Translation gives CASGSPQETQYF.

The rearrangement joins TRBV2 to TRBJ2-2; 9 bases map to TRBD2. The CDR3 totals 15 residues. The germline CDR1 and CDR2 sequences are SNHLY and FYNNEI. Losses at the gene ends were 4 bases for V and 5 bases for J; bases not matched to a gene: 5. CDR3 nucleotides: TGTGCCAGCAGTGCCGAAAGCGGGAGGACCGGGGAGCTGTTTTTT. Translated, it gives CASSAESGRTGELFF.